The 18 T cell receptor beta chains in this list originate from one sample, sequenced in a study of radiotherapy plus CTLA-4 blockade in lung cancer. Assay: immunoSEQ multiplex PCR; the TCRdb copy retains only in-frame clones and omits some. The sample records 80,000 to 100,000 clones, roughly 74% being singletons. The sequences come from peripheral blood, collected from a patient treated with radiotherapy plus ipilimumab. These TCRs come from a human donor with non-small cell lung cancer who had a partial response to radiotherapy plus ipilimumab. Some clones in this sample may be carry-over from other donors' samples.

This chain connects TRBV19 to TRBJ2-5, with D possibly TRBD1 on 5 matching bases. V gave up 7 bases and J gave up 2 bases, with 11 bases separating them. There are 13 residues in the CDR3. Looked up from germline, CDR1 is LNHDA and CDR2 is SQIVND (reference sequence). The CDR3 is CASTDRAQETQYF. DNA of the CDR3: TGTGCCAGTACCGACAGAGCACAAGAGACCCAGTACTTC.

The chain combines TRBV5-1 with TRBJ1-2; 9 nucleotides line up with TRBD1. The CDR3 spans 15 residues. The V and J ends lost 4 bases and 7 bases, in that order; junction bases with no gene match: 11. Germline CDR1 is SGHRS and CDR2 is YFSETQ. The CDR3 bases are TGCGCCAGCAGCCTCCGGACAGGGGAGGGGAGTGGCTACACCTTC. Translating gives CASSLRTGEGSGYTF.

The chain combines TRBV19 with TRBJ1-6, with D perhaps matching TRBD1 (6 bases). CDR3 length: 14 amino acids. CDR1 and CDR2 from the germline V gene are LNHDA and SQIVND (reference sequence). The V end lost 8 bases, the J end lost 7 bases, and 15 bases lay between the germline ends. CDR3 in DNA: TGTGCCAGTGAGTCACAGGGTAGGAATTCACCCCTCCACTTT. This codes for CASESQGRNSPLHF.

This clone was picked up one time. The junction departs from the called germline gene at one end, perhaps through a read error. The chain employs TRBV7-7 and TRBJ2-1, with 11 positions matching TRBD2. Per germline, CDR1 SSHAT and CDR2 FNYEAQ (reference sequence). The CDR3 extends over 15 amino acids. The CDR3 coding sequence is TGTGCCAGCAGCCTAGCGGGGGGAACGTACAATGAGCAGTTCTTC. Translation gives CASSLAGGTYNEQFF.

This clone came up a few times. V and J are TRBV10-3 and TRBJ2-2, with TRBD1 as a possible D gene (5 bases). The CDR3 loop spans 15 amino acids. The V and J ends lost 6 bases and 1 base respectively, with 12 bases between them. Germline CDR1 and CDR2: ENHRY and SYGVKD. The CDR3 sequence is CAISRQPGNTGELFF. As DNA, the CDR3 is TGTGCCATCAGCCGACAGCCTGGGAACACCGGGGAGCTGTTTTTT.

This clone has more than one count but fewer than ten. CDR3 protein: CASSYSNRRSYEQYF. Written as DNA, the CDR3 is TGTGCCAGCAGTTACTCGAATAGGAGGTCCTACGAGCAGTACTTC. J is TRBJ2-7 and V is TRBV6-5, with a weak D call TRBD2 (5 bases). The germline V gene encodes CDR1 MNHEY and CDR2 SVGAGI. V lost 0 bases and J 1 base, leaving 10 bases between the germline ends. The CDR3 is 15 amino acids.

This clone was detected a few times. CDR3 loop: CASSLGHAISYNEQFF. The CDR3, as DNA: TGCGCCAGCAGCCTGGGACACGCGATCTCCTACAATGAGCAGTTCTTC. This sequence joins TRBV4-1 and TRBJ2-1, with D tentatively TRBD1 (6 bases). Deletions cut 4 bases from V and 0 bases from J, with 13 bases between. The germline V gene has CDR1 MGHRA and CDR2 YSYEKL. CDR3 size: 16 residues.

This chain connects TRBV6-6 to TRBJ2-3; 12 positions match TRBD2. Germline V gene sequence: CDR1 MNHNY, CDR2 SVGAGI (reference sequence). The CDR3 is 15 amino acids. Trimming removed 8 bases from V and 5 bases from J; junction bases left unmatched: 8. The CDR3 spells CASLPSGRVRDTQYF. The CDR3 coding sequence is TGTGCCAGCCTTCCTAGCGGGAGGGTAAGAGATACGCAGTATTTT.

The chain joins TRBV4-2 to TRBJ2-1; possibly TRBD2 for D (5 bases). The CDR3 consists of 12 residues. Trimming shortened V by 4 bases and J by 8 bases, and 9 bases separated the two germline ends. In germline, CDR1 is LGHNA, CDR2 YNFKEQ. CDR3 coding DNA: TGTGCCAGCAGCCCGGGGTACGATGAGCAGTTCTTC. Its protein product is CASSPGYDEQFF.

This clone occurred once. V usage is TRBV28 and J usage is TRBJ2-1; D is ambiguous. This CDR3 contains 14 residues. Trimming left V 6 bases short and J 2 bases short, with 11 bases between. Germline CDR1 reads MDHEN; CDR2 reads SYDVKM. CDR3 bases: TGTGCCAGCAGGCTTCCCGGTACCTACAATGAGCAGTTCTTC. Translation gives CASRLPGTYNEQFF.

The V and J genes are TRBV6-5 and TRBJ2-7; TRBD2 is a possible D gene (7 bases). The length of the CDR3 is 15 residues. The ends were cut back, 8 bases at V and 3 bases at J, with 20 bases in the middle. Germline lookup yields CDR1 MNHEY and CDR2 SVGAGI. The CDR3 loop is CASAGGMGGGYEQYF. In DNA, the CDR3 is TGTGCCAGCGCCGGAGGTATGGGAGGGGGCTACGAGCAGTACTTC.

The V and J genes are TRBV6-6 and TRBJ2-2, with D tentatively TRBD2 (6 bases). V shed 8 bases and J shed 8 bases, with 15 bases lying between them. CDR1 and CDR2 (germline): MNHNY, SVGAGI (reference sequence). This CDR3 comprises 13 residues. The CDR3 is CASGNGGRGELFF. DNA for the CDR3: TGTGCCAGCGGGAACGGGGGTCGGGGGGAGCTGTTTTTT.

CDR3 in DNA: TGCGCCAGCAGACCCACTGACATCCAGCTGAACACCGGGGAGCTGTTTTTT. Translating it yields CASRPTDIQLNTGELFF. The rearrangement uses TRBV5-1 and TRBJ2-2, with D unclear. The V gene lost 5 bases and the J gene lost 1 base, with 18 bases spanning the gap. The CDR3 has 17 amino acids. The germline V gene encodes CDR1 SGHRS and CDR2 YFSETQ.

The gene calls are TRBV19 and TRBJ1-4; D not resolved. V was clipped by 0 bases and J by 0 bases, with 14 bases between them. Germline CDR1 and CDR2: LNHDA and SQIVND (reference sequence). The CDR3 extends over 18 amino acids. The CDR3 DNA reads TGTGCCAGTAGTATAGATCTTCCATTGGGAGCAACTAATGAAAAACTGTTTTTT. Its translation: CASSIDLPLGATNEKLFF.

This clone was detected only a few times. The chain couples TRBV19 to TRBJ1-6; TRBD1 might be the D (5 bases). V gave up 6 bases and J gave up 0 bases, with 6 bases separating them. The CDR3 sequence is 14 residues long. Germline V gives CDR1 LNHDA, CDR2 SQIVND (reference sequence). CDR3 nucleotides: TGTGCCAGTAGCAGGGACTCCTATAATTCACCCCTCCACTTT. Translation: CASSRDSYNSPLHF.

The chain carries TRBV19 and TRBJ2-7; 9 nucleotides match TRBD1. V dropped 3 bases and J dropped 0; count of bases not matched to a gene: 0. Germline V lookup: CDR1 LNHDA, CDR2 SQIVND (reference sequence). This CDR3 has 14 amino acids. CDR3 region: CASSMTGGSYEQYF. The CDR3 DNA follows: TGTGCCAGTAGTATGACAGGGGGCTCCTACGAGCAGTACTTC.

The chain carries TRBV6-6 and TRBJ1-6; D possibly corresponds to TRBD1 (5 bases). V lost 8 bases to trimming and J lost 8 bases, with 19 bases between them. This CDR3 contains 15 residues. Germline lookup yields CDR1 MNHNY and CDR2 SVGAGI (reference sequence). This CDR3 is CASQSGRVQDSPLHF. In nucleotides, the CDR3 is TGTGCCAGCCAGTCCGGTCGGGTACAGGATTCACCCCTCCACTTT.

This chain joins TRBV4-3 and TRBJ1-3; D not resolved. Between the trimmed V and J ends, which lost 1 base and 1 base, there was a span of 5 bases. The CDR3 runs to 14 residues. Germline values: CDR1 LGHNA, CDR2 YSLEER. CDR3 region: CASSQGLSGNTIYF. The DNA of the CDR3 is TGCGCCAGCAGCCAAGGTCTTTCTGGAAACACCATATATTTT.